The 4 T cell receptor beta chains below come from one sample, sequenced in a study of tumor-infiltrating lymphocytes in primary liver carcinoma. Bulk tissue was left unsorted, and RNA and DNA were co-extracted from about 19-30 mg of it. Using a constant-region primer together with ProtoScript II reverse transcriptase, TCR beta cDNA was made from roughly 500 ng of total RNA. ARM-PCR was slightly modified, and three nested multiplex PCR rounds with it gave rise to the TCR beta libraries. Amplification in the first two PCR rounds was performed using TRBV1-TRBV30 forward primers and a C-beta reverse primer for about 10 cycles each. TCRdb ran MiXCR on the multiplex PCR reads and lists one entry per CDR3 protein. The table records 99,000 or so distinct CDR3 sequences, 69% of them present only once. The specimen sequenced was liver tumor tissue from sampling region 5. Specified subset: tumor region T5, tumor centre. Receptor source: a woman aged 55 to 70 with primary liver carcinoma and hepatitis B virus infection.

As concerns this clonotype: Possible read error: a much larger clone is one base away. This chain connects TRBV28 to TRBJ1-6; possible D gene TRBD1, 5 bases. Germline V gene data show CDR1 as MDHEN and CDR2 as SYDVKM. This CDR3 region has 14 residues. CDR3 in DNA: TGTACCAGTCGGTTGACAGATTATAATTCACCCCTCCACTTT. It translates to CTSRLTDYNSPLHF.

About this clonotype itself: No conserved phenylalanine or tryptophan ends this CDR3, so it is likely a read error. The chain carries TRBV6-5 and TRBJ1-2; TRBD1 might be the D (6 bases). CDR3 size: 14 residues. Germline CDR1 is MNHEY and CDR2 is SVGAGI. In DNA form, the CDR3 reads TGTGCCAACAGTTACGGGGGGCCAGGCTATGGCTACACCGTC. It encodes CANSYGGPGYGYTV.

About this clonotype: Given a much more abundant clone one base away, this may be a read error. The CDR3 bases are TGTGCCAACAGTTTATTCCATTCTCTCGGGACGGTAAATGAAAAACTGTTTTTT. Translated: CANSLFHSLGTVNEKLFF. The rearrangement uses TRBV28 and TRBJ1-4; D perhaps matches TRBD1 (5 bases). The length of the CDR3 is 18 residues. Germline V gene lookup returns CDR1 MDHEN and CDR2 SYDVKM.

This clonotype was seen only a few times. One end of the junction varies from germline; a read error may be responsible. Written as DNA, the CDR3 is TGCGCCAGCAGCCAAGACCGCGGCGGAGTTGGGACCTACGAGCAGCATTTC. Translation: CASSQDRGGVGTYEQHF. The chain links TRBV4-1 to TRBJ2-7; D might be TRBD1 or TRBD2, each matching 5 bases. There are 17 residues in the CDR3. Looked up from germline, CDR1 is MGHRA and CDR2 is YSYEKL.